The rows below give T cell receptor beta chains drawn from one sample of a study of T cells after yellow fever vaccination. TCRdb used MiXCR to reprocess the 5' RACE reads, holding one entry per CDR3 protein. The table shows approximately 250,000 distinct CDR3 sequences, with about 5.2% occurring only once. This specimen was CD4+ T cells sorted from PBMCs, taken on the day of the yellow fever booster vaccination. These receptors came from a man younger than 30 who received the YFV17D yellow fever vaccine. Each CDR3 is given with its conserved first and last residue. Fields, in order: V gene, CDR3 length, J gene, clone size, D gene, CDR3 DNA, CDR3 protein. A D gene is named only where the DNA matches it firmly. Clone sizes are given selectively: once, few, many, or a class where the clone is expanded.

TRBV9	13	TRBJ2-2	few	.	TGTGCCAGCAGCGTAACGAGCGCCGGGGAGCTGTTTTTT	CASSVTSAGELFF
TRBV7-2	15	TRBJ1-1	.	.	TGTGCCAGCAGCCTGGGACTCCTCAAGGGCACTGAAGCTTTCTTT	CASSLGLLKGTEAFF
TRBV7-2	16	TRBJ2-3	.	TRBD1	TGTGCCAGCACCCAGGGACAGTTAAGTAGCACAGATACGCAGTATTTT	CASTQGQLSSTDTQYF
TRBV29-1	11	TRBJ2-3	few	.	TGCAGCGTTGAGCACACAGATACGCAGTATTTT	CSVEHTDTQYF
TRBV12-3/TRBV12-4	14	TRBJ2-3	few	TRBD2	TGTGCCAGCAGGACTACACGCGGGGGGGCATCCCAGTATTTT	CASRTTRGGASQYF
TRBV6-2/TRBV6-3	11	TRBJ1-2	many	.	TGTGCCAGCAGCCCGGAGCCCGGGGACCGATTC	CASSPEPGDRF
TRBV6-5	12	TRBJ2-7	.	.	TGTGCCAGCAACGGCAGAGGCTACGAGCAGTACTTC	CASNGRGYEQYF
TRBV6-2/TRBV6-3	16	TRBJ1-5	.	.	TGTGCCAGCCGGATCTCGGGGGTGTATAGCAATCAGCCCCAGCATTTT	CASRISGVYSNQPQHF
TRBV5-1	14	TRBJ2-4	few	TRBD2	TGCGCCAGCGGACTAGGGCAGTCCAAAAACATTCAGTACTTC	CASGLGQSKNIQYF
TRBV7-8	14	TRBJ1-6	.	.	TGTGCCAGCAGCCCAGGGACGTATAATTCACCCCTCCACTTT	CASSPGTYNSPLHF
TRBV24-1	13	TRBJ1-2	few	.	TGTGCCACCAGCCGAGGGGGGGACTATGGCTACACCTTC	CATSRGGDYGYTF
TRBV4-3	14	TRBJ2-5	many	TRBD2	TGCGCCAGCAGCCAAACTAGCGGGGGGGAGACCCAGTACTTC	CASSQTSGGETQYF
TRBV9	14	TRBJ1-2	.	.	TGTGCCAGCAGCGTAGGAGAGGCTCCCTATGGCTACACCTTC	CASSVGEAPYGYTF
TRBV4-1	15	TRBJ2-3	few	.	TGCGCCAGCAGCCAAGGGGGACTTCGCACAGATACGCAGTATTTT	CASSQGGLRTDTQYF
TRBV18	14	TRBJ1-6	.	.	TGTGCCAGCTCACCCACATCCCGGGATTCACCCCTCCACTTT	CASSPTSRDSPLHF
TRBV20-1	14	TRBJ2-5	.	.	TGCAGTGCTAGGGGAAGCGCGGGGCCGGAGGGCCAGTACTTC	CSARGSAGPEGQYF
TRBV12-3/TRBV12-4	17	TRBJ2-3	.	.	TGTGCCAGCAGTTTAGCGGGGTCGACTAGGAGCACAGATACGCAGTATTTT	CASSLAGSTRSTDTQYF
TRBV3-1	16	TRBJ2-3	.	.	TGTGCCAGCAGCCACGGAATGAGAGGATTCGCAGATACGCAGTATTTT	CASSHGMRGFADTQYF
TRBV4-1	13	TRBJ2-3	many	.	TGCGCCAGCAGCCAACAGGAAACAGATACGCAGTATTTT	CASSQQETDTQYF
TRBV4-2	15	TRBJ2-5	many	TRBD1	TGTGCCAGCAGCCAAGATCAGGGGGCGGCAGAGACCCAGTACTTC	CASSQDQGAAETQYF
TRBV12-3/TRBV12-4	12	TRBJ2-2	few	.	TGTGCCAGCACCCGTAACACCGGGGAGCTGTTTTTT	CASTRNTGELFF
TRBV20-1	14	TRBJ2-7	many	TRBD1	TGCAGTGCTAGAGGAGGGACAGGTGCCAACGAGCAGTACTTC	CSARGGTGANEQYF
TRBV29-1	13	TRBJ2-1	many	.	TGCAGCGTTGAAACGAGGGTCTGGGGTGAGCAGTTCTTC	CSVETRVWGEQFF
TRBV30	15	TRBJ1-5	.	.	TGTGCCTGGAGTCCACGTACAGGGTTGTATCAGCCCCAGCATTTT	CAWSPRTGLYQPQHF
TRBV4-2	15	TRBJ1-1	many	.	TGTGCCAGCGGCGGGACACTCCTAGGTGACACTGAAGCTTTCTTT	CASGGTLLGDTEAFF
TRBV11-2	13	TRBJ2-3	many	.	TGTGCCAGCAGCTTAGGGTATCCAGATACGCAGTATTTT	CASSLGYPDTQYF
TRBV18	14	TRBJ2-7	few	.	TGTGCCAGCTCTCTCGCGACAGCCTCCTACGAGCAGTACTTC	CASSLATASYEQYF
TRBV5-1	13	TRBJ2-3	many	.	TGCGCCAGCAGCTTCGAGGGGTCAGATACGCAGTATTTT	CASSFEGSDTQYF
TRBV5-1	18	TRBJ1-1	.	TRBD1	TGCGCCAGCAGCTTGGGACGGACAGGGGGAGTAGGGAACACTGAAGCTTTCTTT	CASSLGRTGGVGNTEAFF
TRBV7-9	14	TRBJ1-5	.	TRBD1	TGTGCCAGCAGCTTAGGGCCAGGGGGTCAGCCCCAGCATTTT	CASSLGPGGQPQHF
TRBV6-5	13	TRBJ1-2	many	.	TGTGCCAGCAGTTACCTGGGGGACTATGGCTACACCTTC	CASSYLGDYGYTF
TRBV21-1	12	TRBJ2-5	few	.	TGTGCCAGCAGAAGGGCTCAAGAGACCCAGTACTTC	CASRRAQETQYF
TRBV9	15	TRBJ2-3	many	TRBD2	TGTGCCAGCAGCGCGACCGGGACTAGCGACGATACGCAGTATTTT	CASSATGTSDDTQYF
TRBV20-1	14	TRBJ2-4	many	TRBD2	TGCAGTGCTGCCCTGACTAGCGGCAAAAACATTCAGTACTTC	CSAALTSGKNIQYF
TRBV2	13	TRBJ1-1	.	.	TGTGCCAGCACCCTCGGGGGTAACACTGAAGCTTTCTTT	CASTLGGNTEAFF
TRBV11-2	14	TRBJ1-2	many	.	TGTGCCAGCAGCCCCTCCATAGTACCCGATGGCTACACCTTC	CASSPSIVPDGYTF
TRBV7-2	14	TRBJ2-7	few	.	TGTGCCAGCGGCGGCCCGGGTCACTCCTACGAGCAGTACTTC	CASGGPGHSYEQYF
TRBV4-1	15	TRBJ2-1	.	TRBD2	TGCGCCAGCAGCCATCTAGCGGGGGTCTACAATGAGCAGTTCTTC	CASSHLAGVYNEQFF
TRBV7-9	15	TRBJ2-1	many	.	TGTGCCAGCAGCTTAGACACAACACTTTACAATGAGCAGTTCTTC	CASSLDTTLYNEQFF
TRBV28	11	TRBJ2-2	many	.	TGTGCCAGCTCTTACCCCGGGGAGCTGTTTTTT	CASSYPGELFF
TRBV2	11	TRBJ2-5	few	TRBD1	TGTGCCAGCAGTGAAATGGGACAGGGGTACTTC	CASSEMGQGYF
TRBV12-3/TRBV12-4	14	TRBJ1-1	.	.	TGTGCCAGCAGTTTTTCTCTCTCGAACACTGAAGCTTTCTTT	CASSFSLSNTEAFF
TRBV7-2	14	TRBJ2-7	few	TRBD1	TGTGCCAGCAGCCCCTGGACAGGGTACTACGAGCAGTACTTC	CASSPWTGYYEQYF
TRBV27	18	TRBJ1-1	many	.	TGTGCCAGCAGATCTTCACGCTGGAGCAGGGGAGGGAACACTGAAGCTTTCTTT	CASRSSRWSRGGNTEAFF